This TCR beta chain was sequenced during a study of regulatory T cells in long-lasting Graves disease. The study, taken as a whole, reports: Accuracy may have suffered from the small sample size. The researchers studied only peripheral blood, not thyroid tissue.

Assembly of TCR beta libraries relied on iRepertoire HTBI primers together with Arm-PCR of CDR3 regions. TCRdb passed the multiplex PCR reads through MiXCR, listing each CDR3 protein once. The sample has under 450,000 distinct CDR3 sequences, 10% to 15% seen once. This clonotype has more than one count but fewer than ten. What it recognizes is unknown. Stated time point: newly diagnosed GD, antithyroid drugs for less than 3 months. Scientists built the TCR library using RNA that was extracted from PBMCs. The CDR3 is 18 residues long. V lost 3 bases and J lost 7; bases outside the gene matches: 18. Germline V gene data show CDR1 as DFQATT and CDR2 as SNEGSKA (reference sequence). Another study also made use of these data, one on T cells in Graves' hyperthyroidism and ophthalmopathy. This second report adds: Graves' hyperthyroidism qualified as stable when ophthalmopathy did not progress within 18 months.

The chain employs TRBV20-1 and TRBJ1-6, with 7 bases matching TRBD1. The specimen was peripheral blood mononuclear cells (PBMCs), collected at new diagnosis, from a patient treated with antithyroid drugs. The sequence was collected from a woman aged 18-29 years with Graves disease. The CDR3 sequence is CSASLLPDRQGWNSPLHF. The CDR3 DNA reads TGCAGTGCTAGTCTTCTCCCCGACCGACAGGGCTGGAATTCACCCCTCCACTTT.